Below, 7 T cell receptor beta chains from the same sample are listed, as sequenced in a study of CXCR3-negative and CXCR3-positive naive CD8 T cells. The study's findings and limits: The TRB CDR3s that CXCR3-positive naive cells carried were more hydrophobic than those of CXCR3-negative naive cells.

Their recognized antigens are unknown. Libraries were UMI-labeled 5' RACE TRB cDNA. After re-calling the 5' RACE reads, TCRdb lists one entry per CDR3 protein, DNA absent. Here the sample table reports 130,000 to 150,000 distinct CDR3 sequences. Sequencing was done on a sample of naive CXCR3+ CD8+ T cells from blood. Subset meaning: CD45RO-CCR7+CD27+CD95- naive CD8+ T cells expressing CXCR3 (TNR3+). The receptors stem from a human donor in good health. Some clones in this sample may be carry-over from other donors' samples.

The rearrangement links TRBV12-3 or TRBV12-4 to TRBJ1-2; the TCRdb D gene call, TRBD1, has no DNA to confirm it. This CDR3 comprises 15 residues. The CDR3 sequence: CASSPHRGDNYGYTF.

V gene TRBV3-1 combines with J gene TRBJ1-1. The CDR3 loop spans 14 amino acids. Germline V gene sequence: CDR1 LGHDT, CDR2 YNNKEL (reference sequence). CDR3 sequence: CASSQDLGHTEAFF.

J is TRBJ1-1 and V is TRBV20-1. The germline V gene has CDR1 DFQATT and CDR2 SNEGSKA (reference sequence). This CDR3 is built from 14 residues. CDR3 sequence: CSARVDAAGTEAFF.

The chain is built from TRBV3-1 and TRBJ1-1. Germline CDR1 reads LGHDT; CDR2 reads YNNKEL (reference sequence). This CDR3 is 14 amino acids long. The chain's CDR3 is CASESRQLNTEAFF.

The chain recombines TRBV12-3 or TRBV12-4 with TRBJ2-1; absent DNA, TCRdb's TRBD2 call cannot be checked. This CDR3 region has 14 residues. The CDR3 region is CAISFFREGHEQFF.

J is TRBJ2-3 and V is TRBV29-1; the TRBD2 assignment by TCRdb is unverifiable without DNA. The germline V gene encodes CDR1 SQVTM and CDR2 ANQGSEA. The CDR3 is 16 residues long. The CDR3 protein is CSVEEGTSGVPDTQYF.

The chain carries TRBV14 and TRBJ2-1. The length of the CDR3 is 14 residues. Germline CDR1 is SGHDN and CDR2 is FVKESK. CDR3 protein: CASSQEERPNEQFF.